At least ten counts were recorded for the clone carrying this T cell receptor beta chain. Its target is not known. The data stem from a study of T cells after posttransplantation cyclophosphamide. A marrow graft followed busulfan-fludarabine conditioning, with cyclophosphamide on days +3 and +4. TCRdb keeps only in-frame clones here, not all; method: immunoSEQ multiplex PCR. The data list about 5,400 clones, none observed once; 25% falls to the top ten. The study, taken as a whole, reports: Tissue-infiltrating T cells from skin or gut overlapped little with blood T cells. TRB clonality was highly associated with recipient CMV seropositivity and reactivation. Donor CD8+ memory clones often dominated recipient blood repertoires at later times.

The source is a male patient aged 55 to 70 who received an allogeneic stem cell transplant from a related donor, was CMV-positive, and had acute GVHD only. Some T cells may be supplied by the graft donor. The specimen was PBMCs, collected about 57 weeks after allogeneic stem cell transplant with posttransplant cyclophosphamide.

CDR3 coding DNA: TGCGCCAGCAGCCAAGGAAGGGGGCCAGCTGGAAACACCATATATTTT. Amino acid sequence: CASSQGRGPAGNTIYF. The V and J genes are TRBV4-1 and TRBJ1-3, with 7 positions matching TRBD1. From germline, CDR1 is MGHRA and CDR2 YSYEKL. The CDR3 totals 16 residues. The V and J ends lost 1 base and 2 bases, in that order; junction bases with no gene match: 5.